The rows below give T cell receptor beta chains drawn from one sample of a study of regulatory T cells in long-lasting Graves disease. TCRdb re-called the multiplex PCR reads through MiXCR, storing one row per CDR3 protein. The sample shows 450,000 to 650,000 distinct CDR3 sequences, approximately 16% of them seen only once. A further study also used this sample, focusing on T cells in Graves' hyperthyroidism and ophthalmopathy.

The material sequenced was peripheral blood mononuclear cells (PBMCs), taken at new diagnosis, from a patient treated with antithyroid drugs. The receptors were sampled from a woman aged 35-60 years with Graves disease. Each CDR3 is given with its conserved first and last residue. The D gene is left open where the match is weak. The size entry is marked missing in some rows and otherwise reads once, few, many or a size class.

>.|few|11|TRBV29-1|TRBJ2-7
TGCAGCGTTGAAGAAACCGGCGAGCAGTACTTC
CSVEETGEQYF
>TRBD2|.|16|TRBV2|TRBJ2-1
TGTGCCAGCAGTACCGACGGACTAGCGGCATACAATGAGCAGTTCTTC
CASSTDGLAAYNEQFF
>.|many|14|TRBV5-1|TRBJ2-7
TGTGCCAGCAGCTTCGGGGACGGGGCCTACGAGCAGTACTTC
CASSFGDGAYEQYF
>.|few|13|TRBV14|TRBJ1-1
TGTGCCAGCAGCCAACTCCAGGGCTCTGAAGCTTTCTTT
CASSQLQGSEAFF
>TRBD1|many|15|TRBV6-1|TRBJ1-3
TGTGCCAGCAAAAGGGACAGGGCTGCTGGAAACACCATATATTTT
CASKRDRAAGNTIYF
>TRBD1|few|16|TRBV19|TRBJ1-5
TGTGCCAGTAGTTCGAGCCGACAGGGTTATGTTCAGCCCCAGCATTTT
CASSSSRQGYVQPQHF
>TRBD1|few|14|TRBV5-1|TRBJ1-1
TGCGCCAGCAGCAGGACAGGGGATAACACTGAAGCTTTCTTT
CASSRTGDNTEAFF
>.|many|16|TRBV12-3/TRBV12-4|TRBJ2-1
TGTGCCAGCGAGGACGGTGGGGGGAGCTCCTACAATGAGCAGTTCTTC
CASEDGGGSSYNEQFF
>.|few|16|TRBV30|TRBJ1-6
TGTGCCTGGACAACCGAGGACCCCTCCTATAATTCACCCCTCCACTTT
CAWTTEDPSYNSPLHF
>.|few|15|TRBV29-1|TRBJ2-3
TGCTGCGTTGTGAGGTGGGGGCAGCAGATAGATACGCAGTATTTT
CCVVRWGQQIDTQYF
>TRBD1|many|15|TRBV2|TRBJ2-1
TGTGCCAGCAGGGCCAGGACAGGCCCTTGGGATGAGCAGTTCTTC
CASRARTGPWDEQFF
>.|.|14|TRBV5-1|TRBJ2-5
TGCGCCAGCAGCCGGGACACGGAAGGAGAGACCCAGTACTTC
CASSRDTEGETQYF
>TRBD2|many|14|TRBV2|TRBJ2-7
TGTGCCAGCCGAGGGCTAGCGGGAACCTCCGAGCAGTACTTC
CASRGLAGTSEQYF
>.|few|12|TRBV18|TRBJ2-5
TGTGCCAGCTCACCCTTTGTCGAGACCCAGTACTTC
CASSPFVETQYF
>TRBD1|few|17|TRBV6-5|TRBJ2-3
TGTGCCAGCAGTTACAGAGGGACAGGGGGCAATTGGGATACGCAGTATTTT
CASSYRGTGGNWDTQYF
>.|many|13|TRBV20-1|TRBJ2-7
TGCAGTGCTAGTGGTGGGGGGAACTACGAGCAGTACTTC
CSASGGGNYEQYF
>.|.|14|TRBV7-9|TRBJ2-7
TGTGCCAGCAGTCCGTGGGACAAAGCCTACGAGCAGTACTTC
CASSPWDKAYEQYF
>TRBD1|many|15|TRBV12-3/TRBV12-4|TRBJ2-3
TGTGCCAGCAGTTTCGTGCAGGGGGCCACAGATACGCAGTATTTT
CASSFVQGATDTQYF
>TRBD1|.|14|TRBV29-1|TRBJ2-7
TGCAGCTTCACAAGGACAGGGATCTCCTACGAGCAGTACTTC
CSFTRTGISYEQYF
>.|.|14|TRBV20-1|TRBJ2-5
TGCAGCGCCCGGACCGAAGCTCTAAGGGAGACCCAGTACTTC
CSARTEALRETQYF
>.|.|17|TRBV5-4|TRBJ2-1
TGTGCCAGCAGCCCGGGACCCCTTGACCCCTCCTACAATGAGCAGTTCTTC
CASSPGPLDPSYNEQFF
>.|many|12|TRBV28|TRBJ2-7
TGTGCCAGCAGTTTGGGGTTAAACGAGCAGTACTTC
CASSLGLNEQYF
>TRBD2|.|16|TRBV4-2|TRBJ2-1
TGTGCCAGCAGCACCGTAGCGGGGGGGCCGAAAAATGAGCAGTTCTTC
CASSTVAGGPKNEQFF
>TRBD1|many|15|TRBV7-6|TRBJ1-5
TGTGCCAGCAGCTACGGGACAGGGGTTAATCAGCCCCAGCATTTT
CASSYGTGVNQPQHF
>TRBD1|many|16|TRBV2|TRBJ1-3
TGTGCCAGCAGTGAAAATACAGGGGTGTTTGGAAACACCATATATTTT
CASSENTGVFGNTIYF
>.|.|13|TRBV12-3/TRBV12-4|TRBJ1-2
TGTGCCAGCGGAGAGACCCTGTCTTATGGCTACACCTTC
CASGETLSYGYTF
>TRBD1|many|15|TRBV5-1|TRBJ1-1
TGCGCCAGCAGCTTGGGGACAGGGCGTTTCACTGAAGCTTTCTTT
CASSLGTGRFTEAFF
>TRBD1|few|13|TRBV24-1|TRBJ2-7
TGTGCCACCAGTGAGACAGGGACGGGGATTATGGACTTC
CATSETGTGIMDF
>.|.|15|TRBV18|TRBJ2-7
TGTGCCAGCTCACCCCTGGGCAGGGATAATCCAGAGCAGTACTTC
CASSPLGRDNPEQYF
>.|.|14|TRBV5-6|TRBJ1-1
TGTGCCAGCAGCTGGGGGCCGGAGAACACTGAAGCTTTCTTT
CASSWGPENTEAFF
>TRBD1|.|14|TRBV9|TRBJ1-5
TGTGCCAGCAGCGACGGGACAGATAATCAGCCCCAGCATTTT
CASSDGTDNQPQHF
>TRBD1|.|13|TRBV29-1|TRBJ1-3
TGCAGCGCGACAGGGGAAACTGGAAACACCATATATTTT
CSATGETGNTIYF
>.|.|14|TRBV6-1|TRBJ2-7
TGTGCCAGCAGTGGGCCAGGGTACCGGGACGAGCAGTACTTC
CASSGPGYRDEQYF
>TRBD1|many|16|TRBV7-2|TRBJ2-3
TGTGCCAGCAGCCCATTGGACAGGGGGTACACAGATACGCAGTATTTT
CASSPLDRGYTDTQYF
>.|few|17|TRBV4-1|TRBJ2-2
TGCGCCAGCAGCCAAGGCCGGGGCGGCAAGAACACCGGGGAGCTGTTTTTT
CASSQGRGGKNTGELFF
>.|many|15|TRBV20-1|TRBJ2-7
TGCAGTGCTAGGTATTGGGAGAGCGGGTCCTACGAGCAGTACTTC
CSARYWESGSYEQYF
>TRBD2|few|17|TRBV5-4|TRBJ2-1
TGTGCCAGCAGCTTTTGGACTAGCGGAACACCCTACAATGAGCAGTTCTTC
CASSFWTSGTPYNEQFF
>TRBD1|many|16|TRBV6-1|TRBJ1-2
TGTGCCAGCAGCGCCACATCCGGGACAGGGGGCAATGGCTACACCTTC
CASSATSGTGGNGYTF
>TRBD1|many|15|TRBV6-9|TRBJ2-7
TGTGCCAGCAGTTACGTAGGACAGGGGGACTACGAGCAGTACTTC
CASSYVGQGDYEQYF
>.|.|14|TRBV19|TRBJ1-5
TGTGCCAGTAACACAGAAGGCGACAATCAGCCCCAGCATTTT
CASNTEGDNQPQHF
>.|many|13|TRBV24-1|TRBJ2-1
TGTGCCACCAGTGAAGCAGGGAGGTATGAGCAGTTCTTC
CATSEAGRYEQFF
>TRBD2|few|13|TRBV27|TRBJ2-5
TGTGCCTGCAGTGTACTAGCGCAAGAGACCCAGTACTTC
CACSVLAQETQYF
>.|many|13|TRBV5-1|TRBJ1-1
TGCGCCAGCAGCCCCCAATGGGGGACTGAAGCTTTCTTT
CASSPQWGTEAFF
>.|.|18|TRBV3-1|TRBJ1-4
TGTGCCAGCAGCCACCCAGGGGCTCCCGGGGGGCTAAATGAAAAACTGTTTTTT
CASSHPGAPGGLNEKLFF
>.|few|14|TRBV5-1|TRBJ1-2
TGCGCCAGCAGCATAAACAGGGATACGAGTGGCTACACCTTC
CASSINRDTSGYTF